Each of the 9 T cell receptor beta chains below was sequenced from the same sample in a study of CD8 T cells in ankylosing spondylitis. From the 5' RACE reads, TCRdb called clonotypes with MiXCR, one entry per CDR3 protein. The table has fewer than 250,000 distinct CDR3 sequences, 10% seen once. The specimen sequenced was blood, either unsorted or a sorted T cell fraction (not recorded which). The receptors here all came from a male donor with ankylosing spondylitis or in good health (not recorded which).

The sample holds many counts of this clonotype. The chain combines TRBV6-5 with TRBJ2-4; 7 bases agree with TRBD2. This CDR3 comprises 17 residues. Trimming at V came to 0 bases and at J to 2 bases, leaving 7 bases not matched to a gene. The germline V gene encodes CDR1 MNHEY and CDR2 SVGAGI. The CDR3 DNA is TGTGCCAGCAGTTACTCATTTGGGGAGGGGTCCAAAAACATTCAGTACTTC. As protein: CASSYSFGEGSKNIQYF.

The chain joins TRBV5-1 to TRBJ2-1; 8 nucleotides agree with TRBD1. This CDR3 has 14 amino acids. Germline CDR1 SGHRS, CDR2 YFSETQ. V shed 3 bases and J 5 bases; nucleotides not matched to a gene: 4. The chain's CDR3 is CASSSYRGDNEQFF. Written as DNA, the CDR3 is TGCGCCAGCAGCTCCTACAGGGGGGACAATGAGCAGTTCTTC. The variable domain in full, with the rest retrieved from reference TRBV5-1 and TRBJ2-1, is KAGVTQTPRYLIKTRGQQVTLSCSPISGHRSVSWYQQTPGQGLQFLFEYFSETQRNKGNFPGRFSGRQFSNSRSEMNVSTLELGDSALYLCASSSYRGDNEQFFGPGTRLTVL.

This clonotype has a handful of counts. The rearrangement links TRBV7-2 to TRBJ2-1; TRBD1 might be the D (6 bases). The V gene's germline CDR1 is SGHTA and CDR2 FQGNSA. V lost 0 bases and J lost 12, with 12 bases in between. The CDR3 covers 13 residues. DNA of the CDR3: TGTGCCAGCAGCTTAGCAGACCTGGGGGCGCAGTTCTTC. It yields the protein CASSLADLGAQFF.

This clonotype was seen ten or more times. This chain connects TRBV12-3 or TRBV12-4 to TRBJ2-2, with a weak D call TRBD2 (7 bases). The CDR3 totals 16 residues. V was cut by 3 bases and J by 6 bases, with 17 bases left in between. The CDR3 region has the DNA TGTGCCAGCAGTTTTCCCCTAGGGGGGGGCCCCGGGGAGCTGTTTTTT. This codes for CASSFPLGGGPGELFF.

This clonotype was counted many times. The rearrangement uses TRBV7-6 and TRBJ2-7; a possible D gene is TRBD2 (6 bases). Germline CDR1 is SGHVS and CDR2 is FNYEAQ. The CDR3 consists of 15 residues. Trimming pared 0 bases from V and 3 bases from J, leaving 12 bases between. The CDR3 is CASSLAGGSGYEQYF. CDR3 nucleotides: TGTGCCAGCAGCTTAGCGGGGGGATCGGGCTACGAGCAGTACTTC.

This clonotype has more than one count but fewer than ten. A much larger clone lies one base from this, so it may be a read error. V gene TRBV5-6 combines with J gene TRBJ1-1; D might be TRBD1 (6 bases). From germline, CDR1 is SGHDT and CDR2 YYEEEE. This CDR3 contains 13 residues. Trimming pared 5 bases from V and 1 base from J, leaving 9 bases between. The CDR3 is CASRLTGNTEAFF. The CDR3 nucleotides are TGTGCCAGCAGGTTGACAGGGAACACTGAAGCTTTCTTT. Full variable domain (remainder filled in from reference TRBV5-6 and TRBJ1-1): DAGVTQSPTHLIKTRGQQVTLRCSPKSGHDTVSWYQQALGQGPQFIFQYYEEEERQRGNFPDRFSGHQFPNYSSELNVNALLLGDSALYLCASRLTGNTEAFFGQGTRLTVV.

There are many counts of this clonotype. The V gene is TRBV30, the J gene TRBJ2-3, with 7 positions matching TRBD1. The CDR3 is 14 amino acids. Germline CDR1 reads GTSNPN; CDR2 reads SVGIG (reference sequence). Trimming cost V 4 bases and J 3 bases; bases outside gene matches: 7. For the CDR3, the DNA is TGTGCCTGGAAAGTCCAGGGGGTTACAGATACGCAGTATTTT. It encodes CAWKVQGVTDTQYF.

Ten or more counts support this clonotype. The chain joins TRBV11-2 to TRBJ2-5; 12 bases fit TRBD2. CDR1 is SGHAT and CDR2 is FQNNGV in the germline V gene. The CDR3 is 16 amino acids. J lost 7 bases, V lost 1 base, and 7 bases had no gene match. CDR3 sequence: CASSLVTTSGGGTQYF. In nucleotides, the CDR3 is TGTGCCAGCAGCTTAGTCACGACTAGCGGGGGAGGGACCCAGTACTTC. The full variable domain, with the rest looked up from reference TRBV11-2 and TRBJ2-5, is EAGVAQSPRYKIIEKRQSVAFWCNPISGHATLYWYQQILGQGPKLLIQFQNNGVVDDSQLPKDRFSAERLKGVDSTLKIQPAKLEDSAVYLCASSLVTTSGGGTQYFGPGTRLLVL.

This clonotype showed up many times. The chain couples TRBV20-1 to TRBJ2-5; D gene ambiguous. V was trimmed by 1 base and J by 1 base, leaving 7 bases between them. The CDR3 loop spans 13 amino acids. Germline CDR1 reads DFQATT; CDR2 reads SNEGSKA (reference sequence). For the CDR3, the DNA is TGCAGTGCTAGAGGGGAACCCCAAGAGACCCAGTACTTC. Translating gives CSARGEPQETQYF.